These T cell receptor beta chains were read from a single sample in a study of blood T cell repertoires in COVID-19. Libraries were prepared by immunoSEQ multiplex PCR; TCRdb keeps only in-frame clonotypes and omits some of them. The sample includes more than 300,000 clones, 90% to 95% seen only once; the top ten take around 4.2%. The material sequenced was PBMCs or T cells enriched from blood (not recorded which). The source is a woman in her 30s who had been exposed to COVID-19. Each CDR3 is given with its conserved first and last residue. The order of the fields is D gene, clone size, V gene, J gene, CDR3 DNA, CDR3 protein. A D gene is named only where the DNA matches it firmly. Size values are once, few and many counts, or a class for expanded clones, and some rows have none.

d_call: TRBD1; clone_size: few; v_call: TRBV4-2; j_call: TRBJ1-6; cdr3_nt: TGTGCCAGCAGTTCACAGGGGAGATCCTATAATTCACCCCTCCACTTT; cdr3_aa: CASSSQGRSYNSPLHF
d_call: -; clone_size: -; v_call: TRBV4-3; j_call: TRBJ2-1; cdr3_nt: TGCGCCAGCAGCCAAGGAGGCGGGGGGACAGCCCGCAATGAGCAGTTCTTC; cdr3_aa: CASSQGGGGTARNEQFF
d_call: -; clone_size: -; v_call: TRBV7-9; j_call: TRBJ2-4; cdr3_nt: TGTGCCAGCACTCCCTTCAGGACACTCCTAGCCAAAAACATTCAGTACTTC; cdr3_aa: CASTPFRTLLAKNIQYF
d_call: TRBD1; clone_size: -; v_call: TRBV20-1; j_call: TRBJ1-5; cdr3_nt: TGCAGTGCTAGTCTGGACAGGGGGGGGCAGCCCCAGCATTTT; cdr3_aa: CSASLDRGGQPQHF
d_call: -; clone_size: once; v_call: TRBV10-3; j_call: TRBJ1-5; cdr3_nt: TGTGCCATCAGTGAGTCGATAGCCTCCGGGCCCCAGCATTTT; cdr3_aa: CAISESIASGPQHF
d_call: -; clone_size: -; v_call: TRBV7-9; j_call: TRBJ2-7; cdr3_nt: TGTGCCAGCAGCTCGAGACCGACAGGTTACGACGAGCAGTACTTC; cdr3_aa: CASSSRPTGYDEQYF
d_call: TRBD1; clone_size: -; v_call: TRBV10-3; j_call: TRBJ1-5; cdr3_nt: TGTGCCGTACGACAGGGTACACATCAGCCCCAGCATTTT; cdr3_aa: CAVRQGTHQPQHF
d_call: TRBD1; clone_size: -; v_call: TRBV7-3; j_call: TRBJ1-1; cdr3_nt: TGTGCCAGCAGACAAACAGGGGCTAACACTGAAGCTTTCTTT; cdr3_aa: CASRQTGANTEAFF
d_call: TRBD2; clone_size: -; v_call: TRBV27; j_call: TRBJ2-7; cdr3_nt: TGTGCCAGCAGCCGTCTAGCGGTATTATCCTACGAGCAGTACTTC; cdr3_aa: CASSRLAVLSYEQYF
d_call: -; clone_size: few; v_call: TRBV6-1; j_call: TRBJ2-7; cdr3_nt: TGTGCCAGCAGTGACCCAGTCCCCTACGAGCAGTACTTC; cdr3_aa: CASSDPVPYEQYF
d_call: -; clone_size: -; v_call: TRBV12-3/TRBV12-4; j_call: TRBJ2-4; cdr3_nt: TGTGCCAGCAGAGGGACGGGGAGGAACATTCAGTACTTC; cdr3_aa: CASRGTGRNIQYF
d_call: -; clone_size: -; v_call: TRBV13; j_call: TRBJ1-1; cdr3_nt: TGTGCCAGCAGCTTATTACACAGCTTGAACACTGAAGCTTTCTTT; cdr3_aa: CASSLLHSLNTEAFF
d_call: -; clone_size: -; v_call: TRBV7-8; j_call: TRBJ2-7; cdr3_nt: TGTGCCAGCAGCGAGACAGGTGTGGCCTACGAGCAGTACTTC; cdr3_aa: CASSETGVAYEQYF
d_call: -; clone_size: -; v_call: TRBV7-9; j_call: TRBJ2-1; cdr3_nt: TGTGCCAGCAGCTGGGGACTCCCCAATGAGCAGTTCTTC; cdr3_aa: CASSWGLPNEQFF
d_call: -; clone_size: once; v_call: TRBV9; j_call: TRBJ1-4; cdr3_nt: TGTGCCAGCAGCGTAGCGGGGGGAATTAATGAAAAACTGTTTTTT; cdr3_aa: CASSVAGGINEKLFF
d_call: -; clone_size: -; v_call: TRBV2; j_call: TRBJ1-6; cdr3_nt: TGTGCCAGCAGTGAGGCTACGCTCAGGTCACCCCTCCACTTT; cdr3_aa: CASSEATLRSPLHF
d_call: -; clone_size: -; v_call: TRBV6-5; j_call: TRBJ1-6; cdr3_nt: TGTGCCAGCAGTTACTCGATGGGGAGTAATTCACCCCTCCACTTT; cdr3_aa: CASSYSMGSNSPLHF
d_call: -; clone_size: -; v_call: TRBV28; j_call: TRBJ1-2; cdr3_nt: TGTGCCAGCAGTTCCGGGGGTGGAGGCTACACCTTC; cdr3_aa: CASSSGGGGYTF
d_call: TRBD1; clone_size: once; v_call: TRBV4-3; j_call: TRBJ2-7; cdr3_nt: TGCGCCAGCAGCCAAGGACAGGGCCCCGACTACGAGCAGTACTTC; cdr3_aa: CASSQGQGPDYEQYF
d_call: -; clone_size: -; v_call: TRBV5-1; j_call: TRBJ2-3; cdr3_nt: TGCGCCAGCAGCCCCGAGGGGGTGTACATCCTCACAGATACGCAGTATTTT; cdr3_aa: CASSPEGVYILTDTQYF
d_call: -; clone_size: -; v_call: TRBV3-1/TRBV3-2; j_call: TRBJ2-1; cdr3_nt: TGTGCCAGCAGCCAAGGTGACCCAAGGGGTTTATCGGGTATACGGCAGTTCTTC; cdr3_aa: CASSQGDPRGLSGIRQFF
d_call: TRBD1; clone_size: -; v_call: TRBV19; j_call: TRBJ1-2; cdr3_nt: TGTGCCACCGCAGGGGGCTATGGCTACACCTTC; cdr3_aa: CATAGGYGYTF
d_call: -; clone_size: once; v_call: TRBV2; j_call: TRBJ1-5; cdr3_nt: TGTGCCAGCAGTGGAGGAGATCAGCCCCAGCATTTT; cdr3_aa: CASSGGDQPQHF
d_call: -; clone_size: -; v_call: TRBV3-1/TRBV3-2; j_call: TRBJ2-1; cdr3_nt: TGTGCCAGCAGCCGTCCGGGACTCCGAAATGAGCAGTTCTTC; cdr3_aa: CASSRPGLRNEQFF
d_call: -; clone_size: -; v_call: TRBV5-8; j_call: TRBJ1-6; cdr3_nt: TGTGCCAGCATCGGGGTCAGGGGCAGCTCCTATAATTCACCCCTCCACTTT; cdr3_aa: CASIGVRGSSYNSPLHF
d_call: -; clone_size: once; v_call: TRBV4-1; j_call: TRBJ1-2; cdr3_nt: TGCGCCAGCAGCCAAGGCCGGGCGCTTGGGCCTAAGAACAGGGATAACTATGGCTACACCTTC; cdr3_aa: CASSQGRALGPKNRDNYGYTF
d_call: -; clone_size: -; v_call: TRBV9; j_call: TRBJ2-7; cdr3_nt: TGTGCCAGCAGCGTGGGAGATCCGGAAATCTACGAGCAGTACTTC; cdr3_aa: CASSVGDPEIYEQYF
d_call: TRBD2; clone_size: -; v_call: TRBV7-7; j_call: TRBJ2-1; cdr3_nt: TGTGCCAGCAGCCCACTCCCGGTAGCAAAGCGGGGGGGCCTAAGGAATGAGCAGTTCTTC; cdr3_aa: CASSPLPVAKRGGLRNEQFF
d_call: TRBD1; clone_size: -; v_call: TRBV6-5; j_call: TRBJ1-2; cdr3_nt: TGTGCCAGCAGATCGACAGGGAACTATGGCTACACCTTC; cdr3_aa: CASRSTGNYGYTF
d_call: TRBD1; clone_size: -; v_call: TRBV10-3; j_call: TRBJ1-1; cdr3_nt: TGTGCCATCAATGGGGACAGCGGAGCTTTCTTT; cdr3_aa: CAINGDSGAFF
d_call: -; clone_size: -; v_call: TRBV2; j_call: TRBJ2-3; cdr3_nt: TGTGCCAGCAGCCAACAGATTCTTAGCACAGATACGCAGTATTTT; cdr3_aa: CASSQQILSTDTQYF
d_call: TRBD2; clone_size: -; v_call: TRBV25-1; j_call: TRBJ2-1; cdr3_nt: TGTGCCAGCAGTGGATTTCGCGGACTAGCGGGGGGAGACAATGAGCAGTTCTTC; cdr3_aa: CASSGFRGLAGGDNEQFF
d_call: -; clone_size: -; v_call: TRBV2; j_call: TRBJ2-7; cdr3_nt: TGTGCCAGCAGTGATGGAATCTGGGGCCCCTACGAGCAGTACTTC; cdr3_aa: CASSDGIWGPYEQYF
d_call: TRBD2; clone_size: -; v_call: TRBV27; j_call: TRBJ2-7; cdr3_nt: TGTGCCAGCAGTTTAGTCGCTAGCGGGGGGGCCGGTGAGCAGTACTTC; cdr3_aa: CASSLVASGGAGEQYF
d_call: -; clone_size: -; v_call: TRBV6-2/TRBV6-3; j_call: TRBJ1-5; cdr3_nt: TGTGCCAGCAGTTACTCGAGGGCAGGGGAGAGACGGACGACGCAGCCCCAGCATTTT; cdr3_aa: CASSYSRAGERRTTQPQHF
d_call: TRBD2; clone_size: -; v_call: TRBV10-3; j_call: TRBJ2-1; cdr3_nt: TGTGCCATCAGTGTCCACCGAGGGGCTAGCGGGGCCTACAATGAGCAGTTCTTC; cdr3_aa: CAISVHRGASGAYNEQFF
d_call: TRBD1; clone_size: -; v_call: TRBV4-3; j_call: TRBJ1-1; cdr3_nt: TGCGCCAGCAGCCAAGGAGGGGGCGCGTGGGAAGCTTTCTTT; cdr3_aa: CASSQGGGAWEAFF
d_call: TRBD1; clone_size: -; v_call: TRBV6-1; j_call: TRBJ1-2; cdr3_nt: TGTGCCAGCAGTGAAATTGTTTTCCCGGGACAGGGGGTTCGGAATGGCTACACCTTC; cdr3_aa: CASSEIVFPGQGVRNGYTF
d_call: -; clone_size: -; v_call: TRBV27; j_call: TRBJ1-1; cdr3_nt: TGTGCCAGCAGTCCCATATCCCCAGGGTACACTGAAGCTTTCTTT; cdr3_aa: CASSPISPGYTEAFF
d_call: TRBD1; clone_size: -; v_call: TRBV18; j_call: TRBJ1-1; cdr3_nt: TGTGCCAGCTCACACGGGCGAGGACAGGGGAATGCTGAAGCTTTCTTT; cdr3_aa: CASSHGRGQGNAEAFF